Listed below are T cell receptor beta chains from one sample, sequenced in a study of shared clonotypes between healthy human individuals. TCRdb keeps only in-frame clones here, not all; method: immunoSEQ multiplex PCR. The data contain hundreds of thousands of clones, around four fifths of them seen just once; the ten biggest clones take up around 2%. The sample taken for sequencing was memory CD4+ T cells sorted from blood. The origin of the receptors is a woman in her thirties in good health. The conserved cysteine and the conserved F or W are not part of the CDR3 here.

v_gene: TRBV27
CDR3aa: ASSLQSAVGTQY

v_gene: TRBV5-4
CDR3aa: ASSLSYRGGAF

v_gene: TRBV28
CDR3aa: ASSPRLAGAYEQY

v_gene: TRBV4-1
CDR3aa: ASSHGPGTGGRGTEAF

v_gene: TRBV28
CDR3aa: ASSLAPGGYEQY

v_gene: TRBV7-8
CDR3aa: ASSPYPTYEQY

v_gene: TRBV28
CDR3aa: ATELAGQYNEQF

v_gene: TRBV28
CDR3aa: ASSRFYEQY

v_gene: TRBV28
CDR3aa: ASRPFGTETYEQY

v_gene: TRBV7-2
CDR3aa: ASSIQRDSHEQY

v_gene: TRBV19
CDR3aa: ASSKQETTNEKLF

v_gene: TRBV23-1
CDR3aa: ASRGIGYNEQF

v_gene: TRBV6-6
CDR3aa: ASNVGQGAGDEQY

v_gene: TRBV7-9
CDR3aa: ASSPTGVQGRVKLF

v_gene: TRBV2
CDR3aa: ASSGGQRYEKLF

v_gene: TRBV5-1
CDR3aa: ASSFRDRSKQY

v_gene: TRBV7-6
CDR3aa: ASSSRLQGKGTEAF

v_gene: TRBV4-1
CDR3aa: ASTFGGATYNEQF

v_gene: TRBV6-1
CDR3aa: ASIPRGSNTGELF

v_gene: TRBV27
CDR3aa: ASSFWDRSSYEQY

v_gene: TRBV5-6
CDR3aa: ASSLFGTGEVETQY

v_gene: TRBV18
CDR3aa: ASSPTRQGGDYGYT

v_gene: TRBV27
CDR3aa: ASGREDTQY

v_gene: TRBV11-2
CDR3aa: ASSLDRYEQY

v_gene: TRBV10-3
CDR3aa: AISESYGYT

v_gene: TRBV30
CDR3aa: AWNMGQGNSPLH

v_gene: TRBV6-6
CDR3aa: ASSPPREAEAF

v_gene: TRBV19
CDR3aa: ASSINQGWTEAF

v_gene: TRBV5-4
CDR3aa: ASSLWSTDTQY

v_gene: TRBV11-2
CDR3aa: ASSLVYKLAEQF

v_gene: TRBV5-1
CDR3aa: ASSKAGGDAYEQY

v_gene: TRBV6-5
CDR3aa: ASSSLAGGETQY

v_gene: TRBV19
CDR3aa: ASSFVDGNSYEQY

v_gene: TRBV28
CDR3aa: ASSSPPLLGSVYEQY

v_gene: TRBV6-5
CDR3aa: ASSYLGTGRSYEQY

v_gene: TRBV7-6
CDR3aa: ASSPLGAGPAGGRQF

v_gene: TRBV19
CDR3aa: ASSIISSGTGTETQY

v_gene: TRBV6-5
CDR3aa: ASSRGINEKLF

v_gene: TRBV28
CDR3aa: ASNLRREAF

v_gene: TRBV10-1
CDR3aa: ASSSTSGRDEQF

v_gene: TRBV5-1
CDR3aa: ASSGTVAGANVLT

v_gene: TRBV5-1
CDR3aa: ASSTGQGYEQY

v_gene: TRBV5-6
CDR3aa: ASSSGPSNEQF

v_gene: TRBV19
CDR3aa: ASSHRGGYSSYEQY

v_gene: TRBV10-3
CDR3aa: AISSGNTIY

v_gene: TRBV19
CDR3aa: ASSMGPQVYYGYT

v_gene: TRBV5-6
CDR3aa: ASSFSTDTQY

v_gene: TRBV10-3
CDR3aa: AISGSGTGGAYTEAF

v_gene: TRBV27
CDR3aa: ASSLGTTVREQF

v_gene: TRBV5-1
CDR3aa: ASSLDAQGGRQF

v_gene: TRBV5-1
CDR3aa: ASSLEAGGEGELF

v_gene: TRBV10-3
CDR3aa: AINSPNQPQH

v_gene: TRBV11-2
CDR3aa: ASSLGRTGRANTEAF

v_gene: TRBV5-1
CDR3aa: ASSGGPNQPQH

v_gene: TRBV5-8
CDR3aa: ASSYRTGSNQPQH